Listed here are 15 T cell receptor beta chains from one sample, sequenced in a study of T cells after posttransplantation cyclophosphamide. Profiled with immunoSEQ multiplex PCR; TCRdb holds only in-frame clones, not every one. Here the sample spans approximately 39,000 clones, around 80% being singletons. Treatment was busulfan-fludarabine conditioning, a marrow graft, and cyclophosphamide on days +3 and +4. The specimen comprised CD4+ T cells sorted from blood, sampled approximately 2,000 days after a stem cell transplant with posttransplant cyclophosphamide. Every receptor here comes from a female patient in her 40s who received an allogeneic stem cell transplant from a related donor, was CMV-positive, and had no GVHD. Some T cells may be the graft donor's.

This clone has just one count. The rearrangement links TRBV5-1 to TRBJ1-5; D unresolved. The length of the CDR3 is 15 residues. Trimming left V 4 bases short and J 0 bases short, with 11 bases between. The germline V gene has CDR1 SGHRS and CDR2 YFSETQ. For the CDR3, the DNA is TGCGCCAGCAGCCTGGCGGGATTTAGCAATCAGCCCCAGCATTTT. Translated: CASSLAGFSNQPQHF. The variable domain in full, completed from reference TRBV5-1 and TRBJ1-5, reads KAGVTQTPRYLIKTRGQQVTLSCSPISGHRSVSWYQQTPGQGLQFLFEYFSETQRNKGNFPGRFSGRQFSNSRSEMNVSTLELGDSALYLCASSLAGFSNQPQHFGDGTRLSIL.

The chain uses TRBV20-1 and TRBJ2-2; maybe TRBD2 (5 bases). CDR1 is DFQATT, CDR2 SNEGSKA, per germline (reference sequence). The CDR3 runs to 11 residues. Deletions cut 7 bases from V and 5 bases from J, with 8 bases between. In DNA, the CDR3 is TGCAGTGTGAGGAGGACCGGGGAGCTGTTTTTT. Protein sequence: CSVRRTGELFF.

The chain links TRBV10-3 to TRBJ2-3; D perhaps matches TRBD2 (5 bases). CDR3 size: 11 residues. Trimming removed 6 bases at V and 5 bases at J, with 6 bases between. Germline-derived CDR1 and CDR2 are ENHRY and SYGVKD. The CDR3 reads CAISGKDTQYF. The CDR3 DNA sequence: TGTGCCATCAGCGGGAAAGATACGCAGTATTTT.

The chain joins TRBV6-1 to TRBJ1-3; 7 bases line up with TRBD1. Trimming removed 4 bases from V and 4 bases from J; junction bases left unmatched: 10. From germline, CDR1 is MNHNS and CDR2 SASEGT. This CDR3 has 16 residues. The CDR3: CASSALGAGQGNTIYF. The CDR3 DNA reads as TGTGCCAGCAGTGCGTTGGGCGCGGGACAGGGAAACACCATATATTTT.

This clone was counted between two and nine times. The J gene is TRBJ1-5, the V gene TRBV19; no firm D call. The CDR3 runs 12 residues. Germline loops: CDR1 LNHDA, CDR2 SQIVND (reference sequence). Trimming shortened V by 5 bases and J by 2 bases, and 4 bases separated the two germline ends. The CDR3 DNA is TGTGCCAGTAGTCCTGGCAATCAGCCCCAGCATTTT. This encodes CASSPGNQPQHF.

The chain couples TRBV5-1 to TRBJ2-3; 7 bases are shared with TRBD1. The V segment lost 3 bases and the J segment 5 bases; nucleotides outside the gene matches: 12. The CDR3 is 16 amino acids. CDR1 is SGHRS and CDR2 is YFSETQ in the germline V gene. The CDR3 nucleotides are TGCGCCAGCAGCTATATTCTACAGGGGCGTAAAGATACGCAGTATTTT. Protein: CASSYILQGRKDTQYF.

V and J are TRBV6-5 and TRBJ1-4; TRBD1 matches 9 bases. V shed 4 bases, J shed 4 bases, and the junction held 4 bases outside the gene matches. Germline V gives CDR1 MNHEY, CDR2 SVGAGI. This CDR3 region has 15 residues. CDR3 loop: CASSSGQGFNEKLFF. CDR3 sequence (DNA): TGTGCCAGCAGTTCGGGACAGGGATTTAATGAAAAACTGTTTTTT.

The genes are TRBV28 and TRBJ1-5; D not certain. V lost 1 base and J 7 bases, leaving 11 bases between the germline ends. Germline CDR1 is MDHEN and CDR2 is SYDVKM. The length of the CDR3 is 14 residues. The CDR3 spells CASSLLLLSQPQHF. In DNA, the CDR3 is TGTGCCAGCAGTTTATTGCTTTTGAGCCAGCCCCAGCATTTT. Together with reference TRBV28 and TRBJ1-5, the CDR3 gives the full variable domain: DVKVTQSSRYLVKRTGEKVFLECVQDMDHENMFWYRQDPGLGLRLIYFSYDVKMKEKGDIPEGYSVSREKKERFSLILESASTNQTSMYLCASSLLLLSQPQHFGDGTRLSIL.

This sequence joins TRBV7-2 and TRBJ1-5; no clear D. There are 15 residues in the CDR3. V lost 3 bases, J lost 0 bases, and 9 bases lay in between. Germline V lookup: CDR1 SGHTA, CDR2 FQGNSA. CDR3 DNA sequence: TGTGCCAGCAGCTTTAGCCTTCCTAGCAATCAGCCCCAGCATTTT. It codes for CASSFSLPSNQPQHF.

The CDR3 region is CASESAGQSAEAFF. Written as DNA, the CDR3 is TGTGCCAGCGAATCGGCGGGGCAGTCGGCAGAAGCTTTCTTT. The chain combines TRBV28 with TRBJ1-1; D is possibly TRBD1 (5 bases). Germline assignment: CDR1 MDHEN and CDR2 SYDVKM. Trimming left V 8 bases short and J 8 bases short, with 21 bases between. The CDR3 consists of 14 residues.

The chain is built from TRBV5-1 and TRBJ1-6; TRBD1 aligns across 8 bases. CDR3 size: 16 residues. With 4 bases clipped from V and 4 bases from J, the junction kept 7 bases outside the gene matches. CDR1 and CDR2 (germline): SGHRS, YFSETQ. The CDR3 reads CASSRTGPNYNSPLHF. The CDR3 coding sequence is TGCGCCAGCAGCCGGACAGGGCCGAATTATAATTCACCCCTCCACTTT.

The chain carries TRBV11-2 and TRBJ2-3; TRBD2 is a possible D gene (6 bases). In germline, CDR1 is SGHAT, CDR2 FQNNGV. V was pared by 1 base and J by 6 bases, with 8 bases between. The CDR3 has 13 residues. The DNA for the CDR3 is TGTGCCAGCAGCTTAGGACGGGGGGATACGCAGTATTTT. Translation gives CASSLGRGDTQYF.

The chain combines TRBV10-1 with TRBJ2-7; D call uncertain. CDR1 WNHNN and CDR2 SYGVQD come from the germline V gene (reference sequence). Trimming left V 0 bases short and J 12 bases short, with 9 bases between. The CDR3 contains 11 residues. The CDR3 reads CASSESGSLYF. In DNA form, the CDR3 reads TGCGCCAGCAGTGAGTCCGGGTCATTGTACTTC.

J is TRBJ2-5 and V is TRBV2, with TRBD2 as a possible D gene (6 bases). The CDR3 extends over 15 amino acids. V was clipped by 0 bases and J by 5 bases, with 13 bases between them. Germline CDR1 and CDR2: SNHLY and FYNNEI. In DNA, the CDR3 is TGTGCCAGCAGTGAAGCCCAAAGACGGGGGGAGACCCAGTACTTC. Translated: CASSEAQRRGETQYF.

The chain employs TRBV2 and TRBJ1-1, with a possible D match to TRBD1 (6 bases). The CDR3 sequence is 13 residues long. Between the trimmed V and J ends, which lost 6 bases and 1 base, there was a span of 9 bases. CDR1 is SNHLY, CDR2 FYNNEI, per germline. CDR3 protein: CASRETGNTEAFF. Here the CDR3 DNA reads TGTGCCAGCAGGGAGACAGGGAACACTGAAGCTTTCTTT.